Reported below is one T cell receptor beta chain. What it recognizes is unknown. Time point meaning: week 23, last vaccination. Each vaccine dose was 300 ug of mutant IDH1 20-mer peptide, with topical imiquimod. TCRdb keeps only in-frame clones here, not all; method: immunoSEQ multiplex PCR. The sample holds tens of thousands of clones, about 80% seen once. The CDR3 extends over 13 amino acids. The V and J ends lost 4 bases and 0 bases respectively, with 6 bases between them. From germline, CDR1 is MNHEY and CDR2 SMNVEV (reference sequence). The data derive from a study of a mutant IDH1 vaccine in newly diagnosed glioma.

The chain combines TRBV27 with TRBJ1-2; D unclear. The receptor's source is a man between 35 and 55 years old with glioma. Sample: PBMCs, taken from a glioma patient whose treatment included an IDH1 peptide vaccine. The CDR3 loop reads CASSYKSNYGYTF. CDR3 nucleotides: TGTGCCAGCAGTTATAAGTCTAACTATGGCTACACCTTC.